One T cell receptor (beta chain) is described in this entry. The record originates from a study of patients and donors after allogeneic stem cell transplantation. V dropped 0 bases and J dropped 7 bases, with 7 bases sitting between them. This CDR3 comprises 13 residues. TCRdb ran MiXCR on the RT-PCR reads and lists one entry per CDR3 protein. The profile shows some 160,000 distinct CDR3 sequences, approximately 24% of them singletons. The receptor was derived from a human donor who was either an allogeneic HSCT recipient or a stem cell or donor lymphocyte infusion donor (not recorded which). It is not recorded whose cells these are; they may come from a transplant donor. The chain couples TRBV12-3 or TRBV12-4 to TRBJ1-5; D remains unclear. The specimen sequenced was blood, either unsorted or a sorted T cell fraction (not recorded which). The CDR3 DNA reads TGTGCCAGCAGTTTAGCGACTGAACAGCCCCAGCATTTT. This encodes CASSLATEQPQHF.